These T cell receptor beta chains were read from a single sample in a study of blood T cell repertoires in COVID-19. Some clones are missing from TCRdb's copy, which holds only in-frame ones; the method was immunoSEQ multiplex PCR. The sample shows more than 95,000 clones, 85% to 90% of them seen only once. Material: peripheral blood. Receptors originate from a man aged 70 or older who had recovered from COVID-19. Each CDR3 is given with its conserved first and last residue. D genes are given only for firm matches. Rows may omit the clone size; those that give it use once, few, many or a size class.

NA	NA	TRBV30	TRBJ2-5	TGTGCCTGGAGTGCCTCGGGCGGGAAGACCCAGTACTTC	CAWSASGGKTQYF
once	NA	TRBV7-3	TRBJ2-5	TGTGCCAGCAGCCCCCCGCGACAGCGCCTCCCCCAGTACTTC	CASSPPRQRLPQYF
few	NA	TRBV6-2/TRBV6-3	TRBJ1-1	TGTGCCAGCAGTTACGGCGGTTTTGCGGACACTGAAGCTTTCTTT	CASSYGGFADTEAFF
NA	TRBD1	TRBV19	TRBJ1-4	TGTGCCAGTAGACCTGAGACAGGGGGAGATGAAAAACTGTTTTTT	CASRPETGGDEKLFF
NA	NA	TRBV5-1	TRBJ2-3	TGCGCCAGCAGCCCCTCCAGGGAGGTCACAGATACGCAGTATTTT	CASSPSREVTDTQYF
NA	TRBD1	TRBV10-2	TRBJ1-2	TGCGCCAGCACCTGGGGGACAGGGGGCAACTATGGCTACACCTTC	CASTWGTGGNYGYTF
NA	NA	TRBV6-5	TRBJ2-7	TGTGCCAGTGAAAGGGGGCTAGCGGGCTACGAGCAGTACTTC	CASERGLAGYEQYF
NA	NA	TRBV7-7	TRBJ1-5	TGTGCCAGCAGCTTAGGGGGCAGGGAAAGAAGGAATCAGCCCCAGCATTTT	CASSLGGRERRNQPQHF
few	TRBD1	TRBV2	TRBJ2-7	TGTGCCAGCAGTCGGACAGGGGGCGACGAGCAGTACTTC	CASSRTGGDEQYF
once	NA	TRBV12-3/TRBV12-4	TRBJ1-2	TGTGCCAGCAGTTTCGGTAGTTCCCGTGGCTACACCTTC	CASSFGSSRGYTF
once	TRBD2	TRBV6-2/TRBV6-3	TRBJ2-5	TGTGCCAGCAGTTACTCGAGGCTAGCGGGAATCCGAGAGACCCAGTACTTC	CASSYSRLAGIRETQYF
NA	TRBD1	TRBV5-1	TRBJ1-1	TGCGCCAGCAGCCACGGGACAGCTAACACTGAAGCTTTCTTT	CASSHGTANTEAFF
once	NA	TRBV24-1	TRBJ1-5	TGTGCCACCAGTGACGCCGCGGATCAGCCCCAGCATTTT	CATSDAADQPQHF
NA	NA	TRBV29-1	TRBJ1-2	TGCAGCGTTCGGGGGGCCGGAAACTATGGCTACACCTTC	CSVRGAGNYGYTF
NA	TRBD1	TRBV12-3/TRBV12-4	TRBJ1-2	TGTGCCAGCAGTGACAGGGAGAGCTATGGCTACACCTTC	CASSDRESYGYTF
NA	TRBD1	TRBV5-4	TRBJ2-3	TGTGCCAGCAGCCCATGGACAGGACGCACAGATACGCAGTATTTT	CASSPWTGRTDTQYF
NA	NA	TRBV6-5	TRBJ2-3	TGTGCCAGCCGGAAACGGGGGACAGATACGCAGTATTTT	CASRKRGTDTQYF
NA	TRBD1	TRBV5-1	TRBJ1-6	TGCGCCAGCAGCTTGGCGGGACAGGGTTTGTCACCCCTCCACTTT	CASSLAGQGLSPLHF
NA	NA	TRBV11-2	TRBJ2-3	TGTGCCAGCAGCTTCGGGGATACGCAGTATTTT	CASSFGDTQYF
NA	NA	TRBV15	TRBJ2-1	TGTGCCACCAGCAGAGATCGGGGTCAGGGGGAGCAGTTCTTC	CATSRDRGQGEQFF
once	TRBD2	TRBV6-1	TRBJ2-2	TGTGCCAGCAGTGACAGAGCGGGGGGGGAGCTGTTTTTT	CASSDRAGGELFF
once	NA	TRBV4-1	TRBJ1-6	TGCGCCAGCAGCCAAGGTTCAGAAATAAAGAATTCACCCCTCCACTTT	CASSQGSEIKNSPLHF
NA	NA	TRBV5-1	TRBJ1-4	TGCGCCAGCAGCTTGGTGTGGGGAGATCAGGAAAAACTGTTTTTT	CASSLVWGDQEKLFF
NA	NA	TRBV6-6	TRBJ2-3	TGTGCCAGCAGATCACAGGGTTTCGCAGATACGCAGTATTTT	CASRSQGFADTQYF
NA	TRBD2	TRBV2	TRBJ2-7	TGTGCCAGCAGAGTCGGACTAGCGGATGACTACGAGCAGTACTTC	CASRVGLADDYEQYF
NA	TRBD2	TRBV3-1/TRBV3-2	TRBJ2-7	TGTGCCAGCAGCCAGCAGACTAGCGGGGTTCTCGAGCAGTACTTC	CASSQQTSGVLEQYF
NA	NA	TRBV5-1	TRBJ2-2	TGCGCCAGCACCTCCCGGCTAGCCGACACCGGGGAGCTGTTTTTT	CASTSRLADTGELFF
NA	TRBD1	TRBV4-3	TRBJ2-3	TGCGCCAGCAGCCAGGGGACAGAGGTCACAGATACGCAGTATTTT	CASSQGTEVTDTQYF
NA	NA	TRBV5-6	TRBJ2-5	TGTGCCAGCAGCTTGGTTACGCGGGAATGGCAAGAGACCCAGTACTTC	CASSLVTREWQETQYF
NA	NA	TRBV28	TRBJ1-1	TGTGCCAGCAAATACGGGGGGGCCTTAACTGAAGCTTTCTTT	CASKYGGALTEAFF
NA	NA	TRBV5-1	TRBJ2-3	TGCGCCAGCAGCGGCGGGGTTAGCACAGATACGCAGTATTTT	CASSGGVSTDTQYF
once	NA	TRBV27	TRBJ2-3	TGTGCCAGCAGTGAGGGCCGGGGATCAGATACGCAGTATTTT	CASSEGRGSDTQYF
NA	NA	TRBV5-4	TRBJ2-5	TGTGCCAGCAGCCCACCACAGGAAGAGACCCAGTACTTC	CASSPPQEETQYF
NA	TRBD1	TRBV6-5	TRBJ2-7	TGTGCCAGCAGTTACGACAGGGTTCCCTACGAGCAGTACTTC	CASSYDRVPYEQYF
once	NA	TRBV5-1	TRBJ2-3	TGCGCCAGCAGCATCCTTAGCGGAGATACGCAGTATTTT	CASSILSGDTQYF
NA	TRBD1	TRBV2	TRBJ2-7	TGTGCCAGCAGTATAAGCCGGGACAGTGCCGTTGAGCAGTACTTC	CASSISRDSAVEQYF
NA	NA	TRBV15	TRBJ2-7	TGTGCCACCAGCAGAGCGGGAGACTCCTACGAGCAGTACTTC	CATSRAGDSYEQYF
NA	NA	TRBV10-3	TRBJ2-7	TGTGCCATCAGTCCTAGCTCCTACGAGCAGTACTTC	CAISPSSYEQYF